Listed below are T cell receptor beta chains from one sample, sequenced in a study of T cells after yellow fever vaccination. TCRdb re-called the 5' RACE reads with MiXCR, one entry per CDR3 protein. The table lists approximately 250,000 distinct CDR3 sequences, around 6.7% of them singletons. This material consisted of CD4+ T cells sorted from PBMCs, taken on the day of the yellow fever booster vaccination. Every receptor here comes from a man aged 30-40 years who received the YFV17D yellow fever vaccine. The CDR3 runs from the conserved cysteine through the conserved F or W. Fields, in order: V gene, J gene, clone size, D gene, CDR3 DNA, CDR3 protein. A D gene is named only where the DNA matches it firmly. Clone size appears in some rows only: once, few, many, or a class for an expanded clone.

v_gene: TRBV5-6
j_gene: TRBJ2-3
abundance: -
d_gene: -
CDR3nt: TGTGCCAGCAGCCCGGACTACCGACTAAAAACAGATACGCAGTATTTT
CDR3aa: CASSPDYRLKTDTQYF

v_gene: TRBV7-2
j_gene: TRBJ1-3
abundance: -
d_gene: -
CDR3nt: TGTGCCAGCAGCTCTCAAGGAGGCACCATATATTTT
CDR3aa: CASSSQGGTIYF

v_gene: TRBV11-1
j_gene: TRBJ2-6
abundance: few
d_gene: -
CDR3nt: TGTGCCAGCAGCTTAGGGGGTTCGGGGACCTCTGGGGCCAACGTCCTGACTTTC
CDR3aa: CASSLGGSGTSGANVLTF

v_gene: TRBV4-3
j_gene: TRBJ2-1
abundance: -
d_gene: -
CDR3nt: TGCGCCAGCAGCCAAGATCAGCGTGAGCAGTTCTTC
CDR3aa: CASSQDQREQFF

v_gene: TRBV7-2
j_gene: TRBJ1-2
abundance: few
d_gene: TRBD1
CDR3nt: TGTGCCAGCAGTCCCATAAGGACAGGGGGCGGCTACACCTTC
CDR3aa: CASSPIRTGGGYTF

v_gene: TRBV6-6
j_gene: TRBJ2-1
abundance: many
d_gene: TRBD2
CDR3nt: TGTGCCACCACGTTAGCGGGAGGCTTCTACAATGAGCAGTTCTTC
CDR3aa: CATTLAGGFYNEQFF

v_gene: TRBV12-3/TRBV12-4
j_gene: TRBJ1-2
abundance: many
d_gene: -
CDR3nt: TGTGCCAGCAGTTCGAGCGACTATGGCTACACCTTC
CDR3aa: CASSSSDYGYTF

v_gene: TRBV20-1
j_gene: TRBJ2-7
abundance: few
d_gene: -
CDR3nt: TGCAGTGTGCACGGCGAGCAGTACTTC
CDR3aa: CSVHGEQYF

v_gene: TRBV18
j_gene: TRBJ2-5
abundance: few
d_gene: -
CDR3nt: TGTGCCAGCTCACCCGGAGCGGCGGAGACCCAGTACTTC
CDR3aa: CASSPGAAETQYF

v_gene: TRBV29-1
j_gene: TRBJ2-7
abundance: few
d_gene: TRBD2
CDR3nt: TGCAGCGACCTAAACGCCGGGACTAGCGGGAGCTCCGAGCAGTACTTC
CDR3aa: CSDLNAGTSGSSEQYF

v_gene: TRBV5-1
j_gene: TRBJ2-2
abundance: many
d_gene: -
CDR3nt: TGCGCCAGCAGCCGATCCACCGGGGAGCTGTTTTTT
CDR3aa: CASSRSTGELFF

v_gene: TRBV9
j_gene: TRBJ2-3
abundance: few
d_gene: -
CDR3nt: TGTGCCAGCAGTGCAAGCGGTTCTAGCACAGATACGCAGTATTTT
CDR3aa: CASSASGSSTDTQYF

v_gene: TRBV7-6
j_gene: TRBJ2-1
abundance: many
d_gene: -
CDR3nt: TGTGCCAGCAGCTTTCAAGACGGCCGCGCCTACAATGAGCAGTTCTTC
CDR3aa: CASSFQDGRAYNEQFF

v_gene: TRBV18
j_gene: TRBJ2-5
abundance: many
d_gene: -
CDR3nt: TGTGCCAGCTCACCGCGTGGCGCCCGCCAAGAGACCCAGTACTTC
CDR3aa: CASSPRGARQETQYF

v_gene: TRBV4-1
j_gene: TRBJ2-5
abundance: many
d_gene: -
CDR3nt: TGCGCCAGCAGCCAAGAGGACATACCCCGGACCCAGTACTTC
CDR3aa: CASSQEDIPRTQYF

v_gene: TRBV15
j_gene: TRBJ2-1
abundance: few
d_gene: -
CDR3nt: TGTGCCACCAGCAGAACCGACGTATATGAGCAGTTCTTC
CDR3aa: CATSRTDVYEQFF

v_gene: TRBV10-2
j_gene: TRBJ2-3
abundance: few
d_gene: TRBD1
CDR3nt: TGCGCCAGCAACCGAGAGACAGGGCCCAGCACAGATACGCAGTATTTT
CDR3aa: CASNRETGPSTDTQYF

v_gene: TRBV7-3
j_gene: TRBJ2-3
abundance: many
d_gene: -
CDR3nt: TGTGCCAGCAGCTTGGCAGGGAGGTCCGATACGCAGTATTTT
CDR3aa: CASSLAGRSDTQYF

v_gene: TRBV7-2
j_gene: TRBJ2-1
abundance: -
d_gene: -
CDR3nt: TGTGCCAGCAGCTTAGGGGTGGGCAGGGATGGGGTAGAGCAGTTCTTC
CDR3aa: CASSLGVGRDGVEQFF

v_gene: TRBV18
j_gene: TRBJ1-2
abundance: few
d_gene: -
CDR3nt: TGTGCCAGCTCACCAGGCAACGGCTATGGCTACACCTTC
CDR3aa: CASSPGNGYGYTF

v_gene: TRBV18
j_gene: TRBJ1-1
abundance: many
d_gene: -
CDR3nt: TGTGCCAGCTCACTCATAGGGGGTGAAGCTTTCTTT
CDR3aa: CASSLIGGEAFF

v_gene: TRBV6-1
j_gene: TRBJ2-7
abundance: few
d_gene: TRBD1
CDR3nt: TGTGCCAGCAGACCGACAGGGCTTTTTGACTACGAGCAGTACTTC
CDR3aa: CASRPTGLFDYEQYF

v_gene: TRBV10-3
j_gene: TRBJ2-7
abundance: few
d_gene: -
CDR3nt: TGTGCCATCAGTGAGCGAGCGGCAGGGTCGAACTACGAGCAGTACTTC
CDR3aa: CAISERAAGSNYEQYF

v_gene: TRBV24-1
j_gene: TRBJ2-1
abundance: -
d_gene: -
CDR3nt: TGTGCCACCAGTGGCCAGGGCTCCCTCAATGAGCAGTTCTTC
CDR3aa: CATSGQGSLNEQFF

v_gene: TRBV6-1
j_gene: TRBJ2-1
abundance: -
d_gene: TRBD2
CDR3nt: TGTGCCAGCAGGGAAGCTAGCGGGAGTAGGCGAGAGCAGTTCTTC
CDR3aa: CASREASGSRREQFF

v_gene: TRBV7-6
j_gene: TRBJ2-7
abundance: few
d_gene: TRBD2
CDR3nt: TGTGCCAGCAGCCCCTCGGCCGGGAGGGGCTACGAGCAGTACTTC
CDR3aa: CASSPSAGRGYEQYF

v_gene: TRBV7-2
j_gene: TRBJ1-2
abundance: -
d_gene: -
CDR3nt: TGTGCCAGCAGCTTAGGACAGGCGACTTACTATGGCTACACCTTC
CDR3aa: CASSLGQATYYGYTF

v_gene: TRBV19
j_gene: TRBJ1-6
abundance: -
d_gene: -
CDR3nt: TGTGCCAGTAGAGGAGATTCACCCCTCCACTTT
CDR3aa: CASRGDSPLHF

v_gene: TRBV29-1
j_gene: TRBJ2-3
abundance: -
d_gene: -
CDR3nt: TGCAGCGTTGGAAGTCAGGCAACAGATACGCAGTATTTT
CDR3aa: CSVGSQATDTQYF

v_gene: TRBV4-3
j_gene: TRBJ2-3
abundance: many
d_gene: -
CDR3nt: TGCGCCAGCAGCCAAGTCGGGAGAACGGCAGATACGCAGTATTTT
CDR3aa: CASSQVGRTADTQYF

v_gene: TRBV18
j_gene: TRBJ2-3
abundance: -
d_gene: TRBD2
CDR3nt: TGTGCCAGCTCGGGGACTAGCGGGAGTGGAGGAAATACGCAGTATTTT
CDR3aa: CASSGTSGSGGNTQYF

v_gene: TRBV7-2
j_gene: TRBJ2-7
abundance: few
d_gene: TRBD2
CDR3nt: TGTGCCAGCAGCTCGACTAGCGGGATGGGTGAGCAGTACTTC
CDR3aa: CASSSTSGMGEQYF

v_gene: TRBV2
j_gene: TRBJ1-2
abundance: many
d_gene: -
CDR3nt: TGTGCCAGCAGTCTCGCTGGGGGCTACACCTTC
CDR3aa: CASSLAGGYTF

v_gene: TRBV27
j_gene: TRBJ1-3
abundance: many
d_gene: -
CDR3nt: TGTGCCAGCAGCTCCTTGGGGTCTGGAAACACCATATATTTT
CDR3aa: CASSSLGSGNTIYF

v_gene: TRBV7-9
j_gene: TRBJ2-7
abundance: -
d_gene: TRBD2
CDR3nt: TGTGCCAGCAGCTTAATCATGGGGACTAGCGCCGAGCAGTACTTC
CDR3aa: CASSLIMGTSAEQYF

v_gene: TRBV3-1
j_gene: TRBJ2-6
abundance: -
d_gene: TRBD2
CDR3nt: TGTGCCAGCAGCCATTTCAGAGCGGGAGCTGGGGCCAACGTCCTGACTTTC
CDR3aa: CASSHFRAGAGANVLTF